The 32 T cell receptor beta chains below come from one sample, sequenced in a study of blood T cells in healthy people across ages. Sample-barcoded 5' priming and a J-beta primer mix drove a second PCR of 7 to 11 cycles. TCRdb re-derived calls from the 5' RACE reads in MiXCR, one entry per CDR3 protein. Altogether under 1,000,000 distinct CDR3 sequences are present, around 36% being singletons, with the ten largest covering approximately 13%. The specimen sequenced was blood. The receptors stem from a man aged 18 to 29 in good health.

The chain joins TRBV20-1 to TRBJ1-2; the D gene is possibly TRBD1 (6 bases). The CDR3 extends over 16 amino acids. The germline CDR1 and CDR2 sequences are DFQATT and SNEGSKA (reference sequence). V gave up 1 base and J gave up 3 bases, with 18 bases separating them. The CDR3 DNA is TGCAGTGCTAGAGCTAGCCCCAGGGGCAGGGACTATGGCTACACCTTC. It translates to CSARASPRGRDYGYTF.

As to this clonotype: This may be a read error: a much more frequent sequence differs by one nucleotide. The V call is TRBV7-2, the J call TRBJ1-5; D unclear. Germline-derived CDR1 and CDR2 are SGHTA and FQGNSA. The CDR3 is 15 amino acids. CDR3 region: CAGSSGDGMNQPQHF. CDR3 DNA: TGTGCCGGCAGCTCCGGTGACGGGATGAATCAGCCCCAGCATTTT.

Only a few counts were recorded for this clonotype. The CDR3 DNA sequence: TGCAGTGCTTCCGGACAGGGGGTCCAAGAGACCCAGTACTTC. Protein: CSASGQGVQETQYF. The chain recombines TRBV20-1 with TRBJ2-5; 10 nucleotides line up with TRBD1. Germline V gene sequence: CDR1 DFQATT, CDR2 SNEGSKA (reference sequence). The CDR3 length is 14 residues. With 5 bases clipped from V and 1 base from J, the junction kept 4 bases outside the gene matches.

The V call is TRBV18, the J call TRBJ1-1; a weak D match, TRBD1 (5 bases). The CDR3 is made up of 12 amino acids. Germline values: CDR1 KGHSH, CDR2 LQKENI. The germline V and J ends were trimmed by 8 bases and 4 bases, with 11 bases remaining between them. The chain's CDR3 is CASAGSGTEAFF. The DNA for the CDR3 is TGTGCCAGCGCAGGGTCTGGCACTGAAGCTTTCTTT.

The chain's CDR3 is CAWNRGQGRSYEQYF. CDR3 nucleotides: TGTGCCTGGAACCGCGGACAGGGGAGATCCTACGAGCAGTACTTC. The chain joins TRBV30 to TRBJ2-7; TRBD1 matches at 9 bases. This CDR3 contains 15 residues. V was pared by 4 bases and J by 1 base, with 8 bases of the junction left unmatched. Per the germline V gene, CDR1 is GTSNPN and CDR2 is SVGIG (reference sequence).

The chain uses TRBV28 and TRBJ1-1; D is unresolved. The V gene lost 5 bases and the J gene lost 3 bases, with 13 bases spanning the gap. The CDR3 covers 14 residues. Germline values: CDR1 MDHEN, CDR2 SYDVKM. This chain's CDR3 is CASSAHTGDTEAFF. The DNA for the CDR3 is TGTGCCAGCAGTGCGCACACGGGAGACACTGAAGCTTTCTTT.

This clonotype has just one count. The chain couples TRBV15 to TRBJ1-2; the match to TRBD1 covers 9 bases. CDR1 and CDR2 (germline): LNHNV, YYDKDF (reference sequence). This CDR3 has 15 residues. V shed 2 bases, J shed 7 bases, and the junction held 8 bases outside the gene matches. CDR3 loop: CATSRMGQGYCGYTF. DNA of the CDR3: TGTGCCACCAGCAGAATGGGACAGGGTTACTGTGGCTACACCTTC.

The genes are TRBV12-3 or TRBV12-4 and TRBJ2-6; TRBD2 might be the D (6 bases). Between the trimmed V and J ends, which lost 5 bases and 0 bases, there was a span of 17 bases. The CDR3 extends over 18 amino acids. CDR3 loop: CASSPSPWGVSGANVLTF. The CDR3 region has the DNA TGTGCCAGCAGTCCCTCACCGTGGGGGGTCTCTGGGGCCAACGTCCTGACTTTC.

The V gene is TRBV5-1, the J gene TRBJ1-1; a weak D match, TRBD1 (6 bases). Germline V CDR1 and CDR2: SGHRS, YFSETQ. This CDR3 is built from 16 residues. V shed 0 bases and J shed 0 bases, with 12 bases lying between them. The CDR3 DNA reads TGCGCCAGCAGCTTGGGACAGGACTACTTGAACACTGAAGCTTTCTTT. It translates to CASSLGQDYLNTEAFF.

In this sample, this clonotype turned up many times. The CDR3 is CASSPGTGRTEAFF. The CDR3 DNA reads as TGTGCCAGCAGTCCCGGGACAGGGCGAACTGAAGCTTTCTTT. The chain combines TRBV27 with TRBJ1-1; TRBD1 matches at 9 bases. The junction had 6 bases not matched to a gene; V was cut back by 5 bases and J by 5 bases. CDR1 is MNHEY and CDR2 is SMNVEV in the germline V gene (reference sequence). This CDR3 contains 14 residues.

The V and J genes are TRBV12-3 or TRBV12-4 and TRBJ2-5; D may match TRBD1 or TRBD2 (5 bases each). This CDR3 comprises 16 residues. The V end lost 3 bases, the J end lost 11 bases, and 25 bases lay between the germline ends. CDR3 protein: CASSFQPLGRGKEQYF. In DNA form, the CDR3 reads TGTGCCAGCAGTTTTCAGCCTCTGGGACGAGGCAAGGAGCAGTACTTC.

This clonotype was recorded once. This chain connects TRBV6-5 to TRBJ2-7; D call uncertain. V gave up 7 bases and J gave up 2 bases, with 15 bases separating them. The CDR3 loop spans 14 amino acids. Germline V lookup: CDR1 MNHEY, CDR2 SVGAGI. CDR3 coding DNA: TGTGCCAGCATCCCCAGTTGGCGGACCTACGAGCAGTACTTC. The encoded protein is CASIPSWRTYEQYF.

This sequence joins TRBV3-1 and TRBJ1-6; 8 nucleotides align to TRBD1. The V and J ends lost 5 bases and 7 bases, in that order; junction bases with no gene match: 13. There are 17 residues in the CDR3. Per the germline V gene, CDR1 is LGHDT and CDR2 is YNNKEL (reference sequence). The CDR3 bases are TGTGCCAGCAGCGATAAGACAGGGGCCGGGGAGAATTCACCCCTCCACTTT. It specifies CASSDKTGAGENSPLHF.

The rearrangement joins TRBV7-9 to TRBJ1-6, with D unresolved. CDR1 and CDR2 from the germline V gene are SEHNR and FQNEAQ (reference sequence). V dropped 2 bases and J dropped 10 bases, with 3 bases sitting between them. CDR3 size: 11 residues. CDR3 nucleotide sequence: TGTGCCAGCAGCTTACTCTCACCCCTCCACTTT. Translating gives CASSLLSPLHF.

This clonotype has at least ten counts. The chain has TRBV12-3 or TRBV12-4 and TRBJ1-2; 11 nucleotides line up with TRBD1. The CDR3 covers 13 residues. Trimming removed 4 bases from V and 7 bases from J; junction bases left unmatched: 2. CDR3 sequence: CASSSGTGGGYTF. In DNA, the CDR3 is TGTGCCAGCAGTTCAGGGACAGGGGGTGGCTACACCTTC.

The genes are TRBV20-1 and TRBJ1-4; no clear D. Per the germline V gene, CDR1 is DFQATT and CDR2 is SNEGSKA (reference sequence). This CDR3 comprises 14 residues. V lost 6 bases, J lost 5 bases, and 16 bases lay in between. The CDR3 spells CSAPETPGNEKLFF. CDR3 nucleotide sequence: TGCAGTGCGCCTGAAACTCCGGGAAATGAAAAACTGTTTTTT.

This chain joins TRBV7-2 and TRBJ2-5, with TRBD2 as a possible D gene (5 bases). This CDR3 is 13 amino acids long. Deletions cut 4 bases from V and 5 bases from J, with 11 bases between. CDR1 is SGHTA and CDR2 is FQGNSA in the germline V gene. The CDR3 protein is CASSWTSTETQYF. The CDR3, as DNA: TGTGCCAGCAGCTGGACTTCGACGGAGACCCAGTACTTC.

This chain connects TRBV12-3 or TRBV12-4 to TRBJ1-1; a weak D match, TRBD1 (6 bases). Trimming removed 7 bases from V and 5 bases from J, with 17 bases in between. The CDR3 runs to 14 residues. In DNA, the CDR3 is TGTGCCAGCACAGGCGGGGGCAGTCGGACTGAAGCTTTCTTT. It encodes CASTGGGSRTEAFF.

Many counts were recorded for this clonotype. The chain combines TRBV5-1 with TRBJ1-2; the D is unclear. Trimming cost V 0 bases and J 5 bases, with 11 bases left between them. This CDR3 has 14 residues. CDR1 and CDR2 (germline): SGHRS, YFSETQ. The CDR3 nucleotides read TGCGCCAGCAGCTTGGCCGTGGGGTCTTATGGCTACACCTTC. As protein: CASSLAVGSYGYTF.

This clonotype was recorded a few times. One junction end does not reproduce the germline sequence, and a read error may be involved. The V gene is TRBV12-3 or TRBV12-4, the J gene TRBJ2-5; tentatively, D is TRBD2 (5 bases). There are 13 residues in the CDR3. Written as DNA, the CDR3 is TGTGCCAGCGGTTTAGGTCGACCTAGGGAGCAGTACTTC. Translation: CASGLGRPREQYF.

In its sample, this clonotype was seen a few times. The chain is built from TRBV14 and TRBJ2-3, with 8 bases lining up with TRBD1. CDR1 is SGHDN and CDR2 is FVKESK in the germline V gene. V gave up 3 bases and J gave up 0 bases; unmatched junction bases: 5. The CDR3 runs 16 residues. The chain's CDR3 is CASSHFGQGSTDTQYF. CDR3 in DNA: TGTGCCAGCAGCCACTTCGGACAGGGAAGCACAGATACGCAGTATTTT.

The V gene is TRBV10-3, the J gene TRBJ1-5, with D tentatively TRBD1 (5 bases). This CDR3 region has 15 residues. Deletions cut 3 bases from V and 3 bases from J, with 12 bases between. CDR1 ENHRY and CDR2 SYGVKD come from the germline V gene. CDR3 nucleotides: TGTGCCATCAGTGATGGCAGGGAGGTCAATCAGCCCCAGCATTTT. It codes for CAISDGREVNQPQHF.

There are a few counts of this clonotype. The rearrangement joins TRBV6-5 to TRBJ2-7; 15 bases are a match to TRBD2. Losses at the gene ends were 6 bases for V and 6 bases for J; bases not matched to a gene: 3. The CDR3 has 14 amino acids. Per the germline V gene, CDR1 is MNHEY and CDR2 is SVGAGI. CDR3 nucleotides: TGTGCCAGCAGCCCGGGACTAGCGGGGGGCGAGCAGTACTTC. Residues: CASSPGLAGGEQYF.

On this clonotype: A read error may produce the germline difference seen at one junction end. The chain joins TRBV4-1 to TRBJ2-3; TRBD2 aligns across 13 bases. The CDR3 totals 17 residues. Germline-derived CDR1 and CDR2 are MGHRA and YSYEKL. The CDR3 DNA sequence: TGCGCCAGCGGCCAATCCGGACTAGCGGGGGATCCAGATACGCAGTATTTT. Translation gives CASGQSGLAGDPDTQYF.

The gene calls are TRBV7-8 and TRBJ1-5, with D possibly TRBD1 on 5 matching bases. V was trimmed by 5 bases and J by 1 base, leaving 9 bases between them. Germline assignment: CDR1 SGHVS and CDR2 FQNEAQ. This CDR3 spans 14 amino acids. CDR3 protein: CASSARGSNQPQHF. The CDR3 DNA sequence: TGTGCCAGCAGCGCGCGGGGGAGCAATCAGCCCCAGCATTTT.

The chain carries TRBV7-8 and TRBJ1-5, with D hard to call. CDR3 length: 19 residues. Germline CDR1 SGHVS, CDR2 FQNEAQ. The V and J ends lost 2 bases and 0 bases respectively, with 20 bases between them. This chain's CDR3 is CASSLKSHFKDYSNQPQHF. The CDR3 DNA reads TGTGCCAGCAGCTTAAAATCCCACTTTAAGGATTATAGCAATCAGCCCCAGCATTTT.

This chain uses TRBV5-1 with TRBJ2-5; D possibly corresponds to TRBD1 (6 bases). The CDR3 totals 15 residues. Trimming took 5 bases from V and 7 from J, leaving 21 bases between them. Germline values: CDR1 SGHRS, CDR2 YFSETQ. The CDR3 is CASSYSGQTWGTQYF. CDR3 coding DNA: TGCGCCAGCAGTTACAGTGGACAGACATGGGGGACCCAGTACTTC.

This clonotype was seen only a few times. The V and J genes are TRBV6-1 and TRBJ1-5; D possibly corresponds to TRBD1 (6 bases). Trimming left V 8 bases short and J 2 bases short, with 10 bases between. This CDR3 comprises 13 residues. Looked up from germline, CDR1 is MNHNS and CDR2 is SASEGT. As DNA, the CDR3 is TGTGCCAGCGTCAGGGGCGGCAATCAGCCCCAGCATTTT. Its protein product is CASVRGGNQPQHF.

This rearrangement joins TRBV28 to TRBJ2-7; D not resolved. The CDR3 runs to 16 residues. Germline V gives CDR1 MDHEN, CDR2 SYDVKM. Trimming pared 6 bases from V and 0 bases from J, leaving 18 bases between. The chain's CDR3 is CASRDRSRSSSYEQYF. CDR3 nucleotide sequence: TGTGCCAGCAGGGACCGGAGCAGGTCAAGCTCCTACGAGCAGTACTTC.

This clonotype is a singleton in its sample. J is TRBJ2-1 and V is TRBV6-2 or TRBV6-3; D is uncertain. Germline CDR1 MNHEY, CDR2 SVGEGT. V lost 5 bases and J lost 9, with 8 bases in between. This CDR3 region has 11 residues. The CDR3 sequence: CASSIGFEQFF. The CDR3 nucleotides read TGTGCCAGCAGTATTGGGTTTGAGCAGTTCTTC.

The J gene is TRBJ2-2, the V gene TRBV2, with 9 positions matching TRBD1. CDR1 and CDR2 (germline): SNHLY, FYNNEI. The CDR3 spans 12 residues. Losses at the gene ends were 11 bases for V and 5 bases for J; bases not matched to a gene: 3. The DNA for the CDR3 is TGTGCCGGGACAGGGACTACCGGGGAGCTGTTTTTT. This gives the protein CAGTGTTGELFF.

The chain carries TRBV20-1 and TRBJ2-4, with 11 bases that match TRBD2. V was pared by 2 bases and J by 6 bases, with 3 bases of the junction left unmatched. Germline CDR1 is DFQATT and CDR2 is SNEGSKA (reference sequence). The CDR3 length is 14 residues. DNA of the CDR3: TGCAGTGCTAGAACTAGCGGGAGCAGAAACATTCAGTACTTC. It is translated as CSARTSGSRNIQYF.